What follows is one TCR beta chain and its context. This record comes from a study of blood T cell repertoires in COVID-19. Study-level background: Sites across the United States, Italy and Spain contributed samples from acute and convalescent COVID-19. The cDNA or gDNA used as material had been derived from T cells, B-cell-depleted T cells, or PBMCs.

Per germline, CDR1 SEHNR and CDR2 FQNEAQ (reference sequence). V was trimmed by 2 bases and J by 10 bases, leaving 11 bases between them. CDR3 length: 13 residues. Cohorts were assigned according to the clinical history that participants reported. Cohort 3 recovery required two negative PCRs, clearance, or symptom resolution. Sequencing used immunoSEQ multiplex PCR; TCRdb keeps in-frame clones, though not all of them. The table records approximately 200,000 clones, 86% of them present only once. The genes are TRBV7-9 and TRBJ1-4; no definite D call. The specimen was PBMCs or T cells enriched from blood (not recorded which). The sequence was collected from a woman younger than 45 who had recovered from COVID-19. CDR3 loop: CASSLSSDVKLFF. The DNA of the CDR3 is TGTGCCAGCAGCTTATCCAGCGACGTAAAACTGTTTTTT.